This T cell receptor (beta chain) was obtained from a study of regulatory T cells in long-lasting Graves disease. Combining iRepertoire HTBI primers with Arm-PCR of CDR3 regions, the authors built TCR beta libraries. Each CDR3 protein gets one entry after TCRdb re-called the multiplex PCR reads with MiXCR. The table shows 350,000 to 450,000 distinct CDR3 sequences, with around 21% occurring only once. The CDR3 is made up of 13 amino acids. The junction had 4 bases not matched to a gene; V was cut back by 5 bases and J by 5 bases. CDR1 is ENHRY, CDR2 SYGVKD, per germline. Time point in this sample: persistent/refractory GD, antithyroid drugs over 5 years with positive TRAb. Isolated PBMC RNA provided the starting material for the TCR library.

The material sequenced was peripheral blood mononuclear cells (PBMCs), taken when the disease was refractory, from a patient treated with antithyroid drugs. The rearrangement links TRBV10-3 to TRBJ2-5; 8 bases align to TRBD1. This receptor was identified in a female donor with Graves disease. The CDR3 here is CAISQGARETQYF. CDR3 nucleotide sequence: TGTGCCATCAGTCAGGGGGCTCGGGAGACCCAGTACTTC.